The rows below give T cell receptor beta chains drawn from one sample of a study of blood T cell repertoires in COVID-19. Assay used: immunoSEQ multiplex PCR; TCRdb lists only in-frame clones, some missing. This table holds 170,000 or so clones, about 90% found once. Material for sequencing was PBMCs or T cells enriched from blood (not recorded which). The receptors were sampled from a woman between 45 and 60 years old who had recovered from COVID-19. Both conserved end residues are part of each CDR3. D genes are given only for firm matches. Clone size is shown for a subset of rows, as once, few, many or a class of expanded clone.

clone_size	v_call	d_call	j_call	cdr3_nt	cdr3_aa
once	TRBV19	TRBD1	TRBJ1-6	TGTGCCAGTACAGGACAGGGGGCAAGGCCCCTCCACTTT	CASTGQGARPLHF
.	TRBV5-4	.	TRBJ1-1	TGTGCCAGCAGCATGCCGACGGGTATGAACACTGAAGCTTTCTTT	CASSMPTGMNTEAFF
.	TRBV3-1/TRBV3-2	.	TRBJ1-5	TGTGCCAGCAGCCAAGGGAATGCGGGCAATCAGCCCCAGCATTTT	CASSQGNAGNQPQHF
few	TRBV13	.	TRBJ2-7	TGTGCCAGCAGCTCCCGGGAAGGTGAGCAGTACTTC	CASSSREGEQYF
.	TRBV6-5	.	TRBJ1-1	TGTGCCAGCTTCGTGAGGTCCTTCACTGAAGCTTTCTTT	CASFVRSFTEAFF
few	TRBV29-1	.	TRBJ2-7	TGCAGACAGGGACCGAGCTCCTACGAGCAGTACTTC	CRQGPSSYEQYF
few	TRBV7-9	.	TRBJ1-6	TGTGCCAGCAGCCGCGGGCGTTCACCCCTCCACTTT	CASSRGRSPLHF
.	TRBV5-1	TRBD2	TRBJ2-1	TGCGCCAGCAGCTTGGGCGGGAGCTCCTACAATGAGCAGTTCTTC	CASSLGGSSYNEQFF
.	TRBV27	TRBD2	TRBJ2-1	TGTGCCAGCAGTTCCCTGAGGCTAGCGGGATATATTGAGCAGTTCTTC	CASSSLRLAGYIEQFF
few	TRBV4-1	.	TRBJ1-4	TGCGCCAGCAGCCAAGTTTCATCGGGTGGGAATGAAAAACTGTTTTTT	CASSQVSSGGNEKLFF
.	TRBV4-1	TRBD1	TRBJ1-1	TGCGCCAGCAGCCATCCCCCGGGACAGGGAAAGGGTGAAGCTTTCTTT	CASSHPPGQGKGEAFF
.	TRBV7-2	TRBD1	TRBJ2-5	TGTGCCAGCAGCGCTAGACAGGGGCCGTCAACCCAAGAGACCCAGTACTTC	CASSARQGPSTQETQYF